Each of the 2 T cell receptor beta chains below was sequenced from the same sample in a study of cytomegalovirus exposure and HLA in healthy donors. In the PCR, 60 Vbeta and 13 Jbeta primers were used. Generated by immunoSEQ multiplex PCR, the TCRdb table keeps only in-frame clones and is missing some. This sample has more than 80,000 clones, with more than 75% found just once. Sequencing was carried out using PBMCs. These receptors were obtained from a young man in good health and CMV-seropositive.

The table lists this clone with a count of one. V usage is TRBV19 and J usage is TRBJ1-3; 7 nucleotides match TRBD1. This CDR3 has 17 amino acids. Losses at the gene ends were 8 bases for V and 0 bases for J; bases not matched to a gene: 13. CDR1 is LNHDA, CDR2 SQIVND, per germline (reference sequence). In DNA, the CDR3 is TGTGCCAGTCGCCCCCCCACGGACAGGAGCTCTGGAAACACCATATATTTT. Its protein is CASRPPTDRSSGNTIYF.

CDR3 coding DNA: TGTGCCAGCGAATGGGGGGGCCTAACAGATACGCAGTATTTT. Amino acid sequence: CASEWGGLTDTQYF. The chain joins TRBV27 to TRBJ2-3, with a weak D call TRBD2 (7 bases). Between the trimmed V and J ends, which lost 8 bases and 3 bases, there was a span of 15 bases. The CDR3 covers 14 residues. Germline V lookup: CDR1 MNHEY, CDR2 SMNVEV (reference sequence).